This TCR beta chain was profiled in a study of blood T cell repertoires in COVID-19. The authors' processing: Amplification of reference gene primers provided the estimated nucleated cell counts. Clones were sequenced by immunoSEQ multiplex PCR, and TCRdb holds only the in-frame ones, with some missing. V and J calls and clone size are those listed in that table; D and trimming were worked out from the DNA. This sample has about 500,000 clones, with roughly 89% found just once. The clonotype comes from a woman aged 50 to 65 with COVID-19, enrolled during active disease. Sequencing was done on a sample of peripheral blood.

CDR3 sequence reads: CASSAHREQPQHF. The CDR3, as DNA: TGCGCCAGCAGCGCACACAGGGAACAGCCCCAGCATTTT. The chain is built from TRBV4-1 and TRBJ1-5, with D perhaps matching TRBD1 (6 bases). Trimming stripped 5 bases from V and 7 bases from J, with 12 bases between. The CDR3 spans 13 residues. The germline gives CDR1 MGHRA, CDR2 YSYEKL.